This record covers a single TCR beta chain. Antigen: not known. The sample comes from a study of T-cell reconstitution after alpha-beta-depleted transplantation in children. Study-wide results and limits: Newly produced T cells mostly provided counts and TCRbeta diversity after one year, as hyperexpanded clones declined.

The authors prepared the TCRbeta library with unique molecular identifiers. From the PCR reads, TCRdb called clonotypes with MiXCR, one entry per CDR3 protein. The data hold a few hundred thousand distinct CDR3 sequences, with over 20% observed a single time. The sample here was PBMCs, taken before TCRalphabeta/CD19-depleted stem cell transplant. This receptor was taken from a boy under two years old with Wiskott-Aldrich syndrome, due to receive a stem cell transplant.

The CDR3 protein is CASSSGSGNEQFF. The CDR3 DNA follows: TGTGCCAGCAGTAGCGGGAGTGGCAATGAGCAGTTCTTC. The chain couples TRBV7-3 to TRBJ2-1; 9 nucleotides align to TRBD2. Germline V gene data show CDR1 as SGHTA and CDR2 as FQGTGA. This CDR3 contains 13 residues. V trimming: 6 bases; J trimming: 6 bases; junction bases outside the gene matches: 3.